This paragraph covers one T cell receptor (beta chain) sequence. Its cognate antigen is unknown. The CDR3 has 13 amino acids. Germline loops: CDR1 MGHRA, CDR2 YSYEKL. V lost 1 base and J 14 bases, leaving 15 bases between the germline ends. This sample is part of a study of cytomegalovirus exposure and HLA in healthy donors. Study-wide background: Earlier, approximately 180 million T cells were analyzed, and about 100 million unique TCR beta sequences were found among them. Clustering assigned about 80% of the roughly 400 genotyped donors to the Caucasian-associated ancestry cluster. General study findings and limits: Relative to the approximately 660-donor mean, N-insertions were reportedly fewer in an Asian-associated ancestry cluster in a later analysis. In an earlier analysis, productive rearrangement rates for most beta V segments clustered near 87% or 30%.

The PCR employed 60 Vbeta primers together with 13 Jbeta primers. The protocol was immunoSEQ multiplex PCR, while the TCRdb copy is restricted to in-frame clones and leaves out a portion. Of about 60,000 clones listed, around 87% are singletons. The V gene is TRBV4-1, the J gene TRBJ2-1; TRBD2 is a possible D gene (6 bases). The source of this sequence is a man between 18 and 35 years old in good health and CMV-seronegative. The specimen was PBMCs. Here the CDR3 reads CASSQVGGTLKFF. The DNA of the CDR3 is TGCGCCAGCAGCCAAGTAGGCGGGACTCTTAAGTTCTTC.